Sequencing of this T cell receptor (beta chain) was carried out in a study of control samples from healthy donors and cancer patients. Measured with immunoSEQ multiplex PCR; TCRdb has only the in-frame clones, and not every one. Of some 130,000 clones listed, about 92% were seen once; the top ten hold about 1.9%. Trimming took 4 bases from V and 5 from J, leaving 14 bases between them. CDR3 length: 15 amino acids. CDR1 and CDR2 (germline): SEHNR, FQNEAQ (reference sequence). The sample taken for sequencing was blood. The chain recombines TRBV7-9 with TRBJ1-4; D call uncertain. The clonotype comes from a woman aged 45-65 years in good health. The CDR3 DNA reads as TGTGCCAGCAGCTCGGACTTCCGGAGGAATGAAAAACTGTTTTTT. It encodes CASSSDFRRNEKLFF.